The clone carrying this T cell receptor beta chain came up many times. Its target is unknown. Clinical symptoms, serum thyroxine, TRAb, thyroid ultrasound and orbital computed tomography informed diagnoses. These data originate in a study of T cells in Graves' hyperthyroidism and ophthalmopathy. Study-level results: Also found in blood were most expanded thyroid clonotypes above 0.001.

The germline gives CDR1 LGHDT, CDR2 YNNKEL (reference sequence). The J segment lost 13 bases and the V segment lost 4 bases, leaving 12 bases of the junction unmatched. The CDR3 length is 13 residues. What was amplified from RNA transcripts were TCR beta CDR3 regions. Carried out on the TCR CDR3, a first-round RT-PCR used the HTBI primer set. MiXCR, run by TCRdb on the multiplex PCR reads, gives a single entry per CDR3 protein. The profile shows some 570,000 distinct CDR3 sequences, under 20% of them singletons. Sequencing used blood. The chain joins TRBV3-1 to TRBJ1-2; 7 bases are shared with TRBD1. The clonotype comes from a woman aged 18-29 years with Graves' ophthalmopathy. The CDR3 coding sequence is TGTGCCAGCAGCCCCGTTGGGACAGCGGGTTCCACCTTC. This codes for CASSPVGTAGSTF.